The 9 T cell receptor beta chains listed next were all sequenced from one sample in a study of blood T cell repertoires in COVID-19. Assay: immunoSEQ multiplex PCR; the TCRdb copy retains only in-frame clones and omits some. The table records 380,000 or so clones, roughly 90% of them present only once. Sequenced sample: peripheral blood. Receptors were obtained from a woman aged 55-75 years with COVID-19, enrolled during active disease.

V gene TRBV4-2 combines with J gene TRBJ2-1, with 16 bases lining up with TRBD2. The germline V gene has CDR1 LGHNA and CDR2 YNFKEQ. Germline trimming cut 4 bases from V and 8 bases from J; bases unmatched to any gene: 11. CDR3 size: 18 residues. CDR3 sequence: CASSPGLAGGQGLYEQFF. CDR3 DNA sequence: TGTGCCAGCAGCCCGGGACTAGCGGGGGGGCAGGGATTGTATGAGCAGTTCTTC.

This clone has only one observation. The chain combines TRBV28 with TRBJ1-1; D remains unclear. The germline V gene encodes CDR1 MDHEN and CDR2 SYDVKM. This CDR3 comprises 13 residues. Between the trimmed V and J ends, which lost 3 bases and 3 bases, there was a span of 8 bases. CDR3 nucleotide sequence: TGTGCCAGCAGTTTGCCGGGTTACACTGAAGCTTTCTTT. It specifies CASSLPGYTEAFF.

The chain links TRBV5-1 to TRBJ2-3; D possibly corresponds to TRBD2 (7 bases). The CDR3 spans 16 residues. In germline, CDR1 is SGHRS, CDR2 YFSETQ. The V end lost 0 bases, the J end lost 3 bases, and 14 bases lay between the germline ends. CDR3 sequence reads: CASSLAPGGATDTQYF. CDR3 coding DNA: TGCGCCAGCAGCTTGGCCCCGGGGGGCGCAACAGATACGCAGTATTTT.

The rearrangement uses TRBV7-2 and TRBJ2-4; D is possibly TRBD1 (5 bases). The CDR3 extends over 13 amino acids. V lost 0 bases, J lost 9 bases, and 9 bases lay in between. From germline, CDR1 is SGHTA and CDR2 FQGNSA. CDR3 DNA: TGTGCCAGCAGCTTAGCGGGGCTCGGCATTCAGTACTTC. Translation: CASSLAGLGIQYF.

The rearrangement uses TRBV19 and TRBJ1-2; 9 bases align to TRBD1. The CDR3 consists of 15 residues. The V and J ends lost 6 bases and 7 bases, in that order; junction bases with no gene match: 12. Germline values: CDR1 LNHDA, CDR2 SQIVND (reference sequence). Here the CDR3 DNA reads TGTGCCAGTAGAAACCAACAAACAGGGGGCAGTGGCTACACCTTC. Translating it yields CASRNQQTGGSGYTF.

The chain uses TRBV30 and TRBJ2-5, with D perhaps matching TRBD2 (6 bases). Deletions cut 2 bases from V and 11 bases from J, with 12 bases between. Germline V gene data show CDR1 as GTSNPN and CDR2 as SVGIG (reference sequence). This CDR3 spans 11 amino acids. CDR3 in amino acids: CAWSTPGTQYF. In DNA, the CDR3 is TGTGCCTGGAGTACCCCCGGGACTCAGTACTTC.

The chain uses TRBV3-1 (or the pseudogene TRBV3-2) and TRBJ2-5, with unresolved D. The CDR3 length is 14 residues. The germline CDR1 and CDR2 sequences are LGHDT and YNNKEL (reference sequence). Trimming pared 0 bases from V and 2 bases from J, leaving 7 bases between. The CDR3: CASSQEGGQETQYF. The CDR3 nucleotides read TGTGCCAGCAGCCAAGAAGGCGGTCAAGAGACCCAGTACTTC.

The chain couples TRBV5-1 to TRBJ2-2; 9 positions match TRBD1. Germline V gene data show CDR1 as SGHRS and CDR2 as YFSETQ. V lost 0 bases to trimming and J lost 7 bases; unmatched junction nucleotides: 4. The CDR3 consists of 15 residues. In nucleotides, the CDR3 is TGCGCCAGCAGCTTGGAACAGGGGGCGGTCGGGGAGCTGTTTTTT. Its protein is CASSLEQGAVGELFF. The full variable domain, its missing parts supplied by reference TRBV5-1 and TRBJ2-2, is KAGVTQTPRYLIKTRGQQVTLSCSPISGHRSVSWYQQTPGQGLQFLFEYFSETQRNKGNFPGRFSGRQFSNSRSEMNVSTLELGDSALYLCASSLEQGAVGELFFGEGSRLTVL.

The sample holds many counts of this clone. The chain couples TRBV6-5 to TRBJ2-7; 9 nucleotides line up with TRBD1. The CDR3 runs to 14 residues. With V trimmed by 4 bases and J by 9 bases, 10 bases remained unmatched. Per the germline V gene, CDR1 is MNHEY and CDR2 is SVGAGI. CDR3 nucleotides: TGTGCCAGCAGTTTGCTGGGACAGGGTGGCTGGCAGTACTTC. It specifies CASSLLGQGGWQYF.